These 10 T cell receptor beta chains came from one sample sequenced in a study of blood T cell repertoires in COVID-19. This table comes from immunoSEQ multiplex PCR, and its TCRdb copy is limited to in-frame clones, with some not included. The sample contains approximately 200,000 clones, roughly 80% of which appear only once. Sequences were obtained from PBMCs or T cells enriched from blood (not recorded which). Receptor source: a man aged 40-55 years who had recovered from COVID-19.

This clone was counted only a few times. The J gene is TRBJ2-7, the V gene TRBV2, with 7 bases identical to TRBD1. Germline assignment: CDR1 SNHLY and CDR2 FYNNEI. J gave up 4 bases and V 7 bases, and 13 bases lay outside the gene matches. This CDR3 is built from 15 residues. Written as DNA, the CDR3 is TGTGCCAGCATTATTGACAGGGCGAATACTTACGAGCAGTACGTC. Encoded protein: CASIIDRANTYEQYV.

The chain carries TRBV9 and TRBJ1-1; D is unresolved. Germline V gives CDR1 SGDLS, CDR2 YYNGEE. V dropped 2 bases and J dropped 4 bases, with 12 bases sitting between them. CDR3 length equals 14 residues. CDR3 sequence: CASSVLPGFTEAFF. Here the CDR3 DNA reads TGTGCCAGCAGCGTTTTACCCGGGTTCACTGAAGCTTTCTTT.

The V gene is TRBV3-1 (or the pseudogene TRBV3-2), the J gene TRBJ2-2; no clear D. CDR1 LGHDT and CDR2 YNNKEL come from the germline V gene (reference sequence). Trimming shortened V by 6 bases and J by 6 bases, and 8 bases separated the two germline ends. The CDR3 has 12 amino acids. CDR3 residues: CASRPSAGELFF. The CDR3 nucleotides read TGTGCCAGCAGACCCAGCGCCGGGGAGCTGTTTTTT.

The gene calls are TRBV14 and TRBJ1-1; D unresolved. Germline-derived CDR1 and CDR2 are SGHDN and FVKESK. Trimming left V 1 base short and J 4 bases short, with 10 bases between. This CDR3 has 14 amino acids. The CDR3 DNA reads TGTGCCAGCAGCCAAGTGACATTGGGCACTGAAGCTTTCTTT. Protein sequence: CASSQVTLGTEAFF. Supplemented by reference TRBV14 and TRBJ1-1, the full variable domain reads EAGVTQFPSHSVIEKGQTVTLRCDPISGHDNLYWYRRVMGKEIKFLLHFVKESKQDESGMPNNRFLAERTGGTYSTLKVQPAELEDSGVYFCASSQVTLGTEAFFGQGTRLTVV.

V gene TRBV19 combines with J gene TRBJ1-4, with 7 bases identical to TRBD1. The CDR3 consists of 14 residues. Germline V gene sequence: CDR1 LNHDA, CDR2 SQIVND (reference sequence). The J segment lost 5 bases and the V segment lost 3 bases, leaving 3 bases of the junction unmatched. This CDR3 reads CASSIGTVNEKLFF. The CDR3 region has the DNA TGTGCCAGTAGTATCGGGACAGTCAATGAAAAACTGTTTTTT.

This chain uses TRBV7-2 with TRBJ2-5, with D possibly TRBD2 on 5 matching bases. The CDR3 covers 15 residues. Germline CDR1 SGHTA, CDR2 FQGNSA. Trimming shortened V by 6 bases and J by 2 bases, and 16 bases separated the two germline ends. CDR3 nucleotides: TGTGCCAGCAGATTAAGAGGGCAGGCACAAGAGACCCAGTACTTC. Encoded protein: CASRLRGQAQETQYF.

This clone was recorded at least ten times. The chain joins TRBV4-3 to TRBJ2-7; D is possibly TRBD2 (5 bases). The CDR3 consists of 16 residues. The germline gives CDR1 LGHNA, CDR2 YSLEER. V lost 0 bases and J lost 3, with 15 bases in between. DNA of the CDR3: TGCGCCAGCAGCCAAGATTTCCTAGCCCATAGCTACGAGCAGTACTTC. It specifies CASSQDFLAHSYEQYF.

This rearrangement joins TRBV24-1 to TRBJ1-2, with 8 bases matching TRBD1. Losses at the gene ends were 7 bases for V and 4 bases for J; bases not matched to a gene: 7. CDR1 and CDR2 (germline): KGHDR, SFDVKD. The CDR3 loop spans 14 amino acids. Written as DNA, the CDR3 is TGTGCCACCAGACCATCGACAGGGGCCTATGGCTACACCTTC. Translating gives CATRPSTGAYGYTF.

The gene calls are TRBV5-4 and TRBJ2-1; the match to TRBD1 covers 10 bases. Germline V gives CDR1 SGHNT, CDR2 YYREEE (reference sequence). Trimming cost V 7 bases and J 1 base; bases outside gene matches: 8. The CDR3 covers 16 residues. DNA of the CDR3: TGTGCCAGCTGTGTGAGGGGACAGGGGTCCTACAATGAGCAGTTCTTC. Protein sequence: CASCVRGQGSYNEQFF.

V and J are TRBV19 and TRBJ1-5; 11 bases map to TRBD1. The trim removed 8 bases at V and 4 bases at J, leaving 7 bases unmatched. CDR3 length equals 15 residues. In germline, CDR1 is LNHDA, CDR2 SQIVND (reference sequence). The CDR3 sequence: CASFRTGGSNQPQHF. Here the CDR3 DNA reads TGTGCCAGTTTCCGGACAGGGGGCTCAAATCAGCCCCAGCATTTT.